This T cell receptor beta chain was recorded in a study of T cell responses to AZD1222 COVID-19 vaccine (dated by TCRdb to the early 2020s). About the study as a whole: AZD1222 recipients with second doses at about 4 weeks or about 12 weeks were pooled, because spike-specific TCR depth and breadth did not differ between schedules. A total of 230 to 250 trial participants underwent TCR sequencing, of whom about 200 had received two doses of AZD1222 and about 25 had received two doses of the MenACWY control vaccine. Trial participants were enrolled by age into 18-55, 56-69 and 70-plus year subgroups, with about 150, 28 and 57 TCR-sequenced participants respectively.

Turning to this clone: Its antigen is not yet known. Per-base qualities were not stored, and no clone one base away is much larger.

From a lookup of the germline V gene (reference sequence), CDR1 and CDR2 are LNHDA and SQIVND. After removal of 4 bases from V and 2 bases from J, the junction retains 5 bases not matched to a gene. The CDR3, from cysteine to phenylalanine, totals 15 residues. Kept here is only the CDR3 DNA, which spans 45 bases and is read in frame from base 1. The CDR3 regions of human TCRbeta chains were subjected to immunosequencing. On the study's bioinformatics: TCRs in the repertoires were compared against a reference library of SARS-CoV-2-specific TCRs that had been generated with the MIRA antigen-specificity platform. Breadth meant the fraction of unique TCRs that were SARS-CoV-2-associated, whereas depth meant the fraction of total T cells that were SARS-CoV-2-associated. Using the MIRA data, each spike-specific TCR was mapped to the spike region that the TCR reacts to and placed in a CD4 or CD8 class. Log10-transformed breadth and depth values were compared by one-way ANOVA with Sidak's multiple comparisons tests. The table was pulled from immuneACCESS by TCRdb, which kept in-frame rearrangements only. Such tables lose some clones; where checked, under half of the loss comes from unresolved V genes, and the rest has no known cause. From that table come the V and J calls and clone size; the DNA was used to work out D and trimming. The sample has about 130,000 clones on record, about 93% of them singletons. Roughly 7% of the sample comes from the top ten.

The time point label, read with the paper, signifies: baseline before first vaccination. Vaccinee samples were obtained from the UK trials COV001 and COV002, which included a single-blind randomized controlled phase 2/3 trial of AZD1222 (ChAdOx1 nCoV-19) in healthy adults. Trial participant PBMC samples were collected at day 0 and day 28 after the second dose for TCRbeta chain sequencing. Study-level results and caveats: A significant rise in spike-specific TCR breadth and depth was observed after two AZD1222 doses relative to day 0 and relative to MenACWY recipients. The vaccine-associated CD4 TCRs covered the entire spike protein, and the dominant responses fell in regions 160-218 and 743-854. Because no day 14 peak-response samples were available, repertoires were characterized only after the peak T cell response. Nearly half of unique spike-specific TCRs reportedly recognized epitopes outside regions mutated in the B.1.351 and B.1.1.7 variants. Participants were mostly white British and included more females than males, and it was suggested by the authors that clonal diversity may have been underestimated. The 56-69-year group was small, and its depth increase did not reach significance, likely because of low power. Conclusions about previously exposed vaccinees are limited, since just five or six AZD1222 recipients were seropositive for SARS-CoV-2 at baseline.

The specimen comprised peripheral blood, sampled on day 0 of AZD1222 vaccination. In this chain, TRBV19 is recombined with TRBJ1-1; the central 9 bases match TRBD1. The receptor's source is an adult in good health. Here the CDR3 is given as CASSRTGVLNTEAFF. The sequence in DNA is TGTGCCAGTAGTAGGACAGGGGTCCTTAACACTGAAGCTTTCTTT.